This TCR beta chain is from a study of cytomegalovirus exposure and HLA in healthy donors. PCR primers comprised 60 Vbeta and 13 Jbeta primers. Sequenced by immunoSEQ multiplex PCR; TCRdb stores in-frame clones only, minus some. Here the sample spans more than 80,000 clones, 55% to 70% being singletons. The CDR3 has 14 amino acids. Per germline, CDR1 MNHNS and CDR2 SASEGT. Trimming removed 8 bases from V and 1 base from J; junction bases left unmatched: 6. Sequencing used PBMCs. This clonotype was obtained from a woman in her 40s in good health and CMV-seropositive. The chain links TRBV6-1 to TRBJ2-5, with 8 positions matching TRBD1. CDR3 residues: CASDRGQAQETQYF. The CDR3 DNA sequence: TGTGCCAGCGACCGGGGACAGGCCCAAGAGACCCAGTACTTC.